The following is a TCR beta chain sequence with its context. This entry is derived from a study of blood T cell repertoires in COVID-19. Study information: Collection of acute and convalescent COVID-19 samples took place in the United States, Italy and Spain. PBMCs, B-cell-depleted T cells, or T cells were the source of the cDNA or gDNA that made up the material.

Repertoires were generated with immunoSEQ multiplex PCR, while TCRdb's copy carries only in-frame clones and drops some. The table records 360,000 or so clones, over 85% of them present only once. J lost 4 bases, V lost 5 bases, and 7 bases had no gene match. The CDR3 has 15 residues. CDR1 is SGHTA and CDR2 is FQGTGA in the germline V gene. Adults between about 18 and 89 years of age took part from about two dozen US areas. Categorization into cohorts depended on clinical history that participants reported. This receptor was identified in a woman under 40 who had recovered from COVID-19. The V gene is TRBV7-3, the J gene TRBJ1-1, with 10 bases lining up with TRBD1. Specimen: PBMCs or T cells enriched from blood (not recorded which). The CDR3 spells CASSAVRDRGTEAFF. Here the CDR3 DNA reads TGTGCCAGCAGCGCAGTCCGGGACAGGGGCACTGAAGCTTTCTTT.